The 22 T cell receptor beta chains presented below share a single source sample, sequenced in a study of T cells after posttransplantation cyclophosphamide. Only in-frame clones appear in the TCRdb table, and some are missing; sequencing was by immunoSEQ multiplex PCR. The table has some 49,000 clones, around 94% seen once. What was sequenced was PBMCs. These receptors originate from a woman aged 45-59 years in good health and a related stem cell transplant donor.

This clone was found a few times. The J gene is TRBJ1-1, the V gene TRBV2; D unclear. Looked up from germline, CDR1 is SNHLY and CDR2 is FYNNEI. Trimming took 6 bases from V and 11 from J, leaving 25 bases between them. The CDR3 totals 15 residues. CDR3 sequence: CASRIPSHQSTYAFF. The CDR3 region has the DNA TGTGCCAGCAGAATTCCATCGCATCAATCTACGTATGCTTTCTTT.

CDR3 residues: CASRTKTVPYEQYF. Written as DNA, the CDR3 is TGTGCCAGCAGAACTAAGACGGTCCCCTACGAGCAGTACTTC. The chain uses TRBV28 and TRBJ2-7; no reliable D call. The germline V gene has CDR1 MDHEN and CDR2 SYDVKM. The ends were cut back, 6 bases at V and 2 bases at J, with 14 bases in the middle. This CDR3 region has 14 residues.

The chain links TRBV30 to TRBJ2-1, with a tentative D call TRBD2 (6 bases). The CDR3 length is 14 residues. Trimming shortened V by 0 bases and J by 7 bases, and 13 bases separated the two germline ends. Germline CDR1 GTSNPN, CDR2 SVGIG (reference sequence). CDR3 region: CAWSVGTGDNEQFF. CDR3 DNA: TGTGCCTGGAGTGTCGGAACGGGAGATAATGAGCAGTTCTTC.

This chain uses TRBV28 with TRBJ1-2; 7 nucleotides align to TRBD1. Germline V gene lookup returns CDR1 MDHEN and CDR2 SYDVKM. The ends lost 5 bases at V and 4 bases at J; junction bases unmatched: 7. This CDR3 comprises 14 residues. This chain's CDR3 is CASSPGQVGYGYTF. The CDR3 region has the DNA TGTGCCAGCAGTCCAGGACAGGTGGGCTATGGCTACACCTTC.

By frequency in the sample, this clone is medium-sized (0.01 to 0.1%). This rearrangement joins TRBV6-1 to TRBJ1-3; the match to TRBD1 covers 8 bases. In germline, CDR1 is MNHNS, CDR2 SASEGT. V lost 4 bases, J lost 2 bases, and 4 bases stayed unmatched. The CDR3 covers 15 residues. The CDR3 nucleotides read TGTGCCAGCAGTGGACAACAGGGGGCTGGAAACACCATATATTTT. Protein: CASSGQQGAGNTIYF.

The chain links TRBV7-9 to TRBJ2-4; TRBD1 matches 7 bases. The V segment lost 3 bases and the J segment 3 bases; nucleotides outside the gene matches: 5. Germline V CDR1 and CDR2: SEHNR, FQNEAQ (reference sequence). The CDR3 has 15 amino acids. CDR3 amino acids: CASSLDTGVKNIQYF. CDR3 bases: TGTGCCAGCAGCTTGGATACAGGGGTCAAAAACATTCAGTACTTC.

V is TRBV19 and J is TRBJ1-1; a possible D gene is TRBD1 (6 bases). The V gene's germline CDR1 is LNHDA and CDR2 SQIVND (reference sequence). V lost 7 bases to trimming and J lost 2 bases, with 14 bases between them. The CDR3 consists of 14 residues. CDR3 in amino acids: CASTIGQLNTEAFF. In DNA, the CDR3 is TGTGCCAGTACCATAGGACAGCTTAACACTGAAGCTTTCTTT. The full variable domain, its missing parts supplied by reference TRBV19 and TRBJ1-1, is DGGITQSPKYLFRKEGQNVTLSCEQNLNHDAMYWYRQDPGQGLRLIYYSQIVNDFQKGDIAEGYSVSREKKESFPLTVTSAQKNPTAFYLCASTIGQLNTEAFFGQGTRLTVV.

This clone was recorded once. V usage is TRBV5-1 and J usage is TRBJ1-4; 7 bases fit TRBD1. CDR1 SGHRS and CDR2 YFSETQ come from the germline V gene. V dropped 3 bases and J dropped 5; count of bases not matched to a gene: 4. CDR3 length: 14 residues. The CDR3 sequence: CASSWGQQNEKLFF. CDR3 sequence (DNA): TGCGCCAGCAGCTGGGGACAGCAGAATGAAAAACTGTTTTTT.

This chain links TRBV10-1 with TRBJ1-2; 7 bases match TRBD1. CDR1 is WNHNN and CDR2 is SYGVQD in the germline V gene (reference sequence). The V gene end was trimmed by 2 bases and the J gene end by 2 bases; junction bases not matched to a gene: 2. The CDR3 sequence is 14 residues long. CDR3: CASSETGQNYGYTF. The DNA of the CDR3 is TGCGCCAGCAGTGAGACGGGACAGAACTATGGCTACACCTTC.

This chain connects TRBV5-1 to TRBJ2-7; the D is unclear. The V end was cut by 2 bases, the J end by 4 bases, with 16 bases between. The CDR3 totals 15 residues. CDR1 and CDR2 (germline): SGHRS, YFSETQ. The CDR3 spells CASSFSMRQSYEQYF. CDR3 coding DNA: TGCGCCAGCAGCTTCTCAATGAGGCAATCTTACGAGCAGTACTTC.

The V call is TRBV29-1, the J call TRBJ2-2; 8 bases match TRBD1. The length of the CDR3 is 16 residues. The V segment lost 5 bases and the J segment 7 bases; nucleotides outside the gene matches: 15. Germline CDR1 is SQVTM and CDR2 is ANQGSEA. CDR3: CSVLRGAGGSGGELFF. CDR3 nucleotides: TGCAGCGTTCTTCGCGGAGCAGGGGGCTCTGGCGGGGAGCTGTTTTTT.

J is TRBJ2-2 and V is TRBV7-9, with 9 positions matching TRBD1. Germline V gene sequence: CDR1 SEHNR, CDR2 FQNEAQ (reference sequence). The J segment lost 13 bases and the V segment lost 6 bases, leaving 3 bases of the junction unmatched. This CDR3 is 11 amino acids long. CDR3: CASSLGQGLFF. In nucleotides, the CDR3 is TGTGCCAGCAGTTTGGGACAGGGGCTGTTTTTT.

V usage is TRBV5-1 and J usage is TRBJ1-1; 8 bases are shared with TRBD1. The CDR3 sequence is 16 residues long. Germline CDR1 and CDR2: SGHRS and YFSETQ. The V gene end was trimmed by 3 bases and the J gene end by 5 bases; junction bases not matched to a gene: 12. CDR3 bases: TGCGCCAGCAGCTCCCCACGCGGGCAGGGGGCTACTGAAGCTTTCTTT. Amino acid sequence: CASSSPRGQGATEAFF.

This clone was counted between two and nine times. V is TRBV6-1 and J is TRBJ1-5, with D possibly being TRBD1 (6 bases). Germline CDR1 is MNHNS and CDR2 is SASEGT. The CDR3 length is 15 residues. The ends were cut back, 8 bases at V and 0 bases at J, with 14 bases in the middle. The CDR3: CASSGDLNSNQPQHF. The CDR3 DNA sequence: TGTGCCAGCTCAGGGGATCTCAATAGCAATCAGCCCCAGCATTTT.

The rearrangement links TRBV19 to TRBJ1-2; D perhaps matches TRBD1 (6 bases). This CDR3 comprises 14 residues. Trimming took 7 bases from V and 2 from J, leaving 14 bases between them. CDR1 and CDR2 (germline): LNHDA, SQIVND (reference sequence). The CDR3 here is CASKRDTGNYGYTF. CDR3 DNA sequence: TGTGCCAGTAAACGAGACACAGGGAACTATGGCTACACCTTC.

This chain joins TRBV6-5 and TRBJ1-5; 8 bases fit TRBD1. Losses at the gene ends were 6 bases for V and 3 bases for J; bases not matched to a gene: 4. CDR1 MNHEY and CDR2 SVGAGI come from the germline V gene. CDR3 size: 14 residues. This chain's CDR3 is CASSPTGDNQPQHF. The CDR3 nucleotides are TGTGCCAGCAGCCCGACAGGGGACAATCAGCCCCAGCATTTT.

CDR3: CASRRTGVGNTIYF. The CDR3 DNA reads TGTGCCAGCCGACGGACAGGGGTTGGAAACACCATATATTTT. J is TRBJ1-3 and V is TRBV6-6; 9 nucleotides agree with TRBD1. Trimming at V came to 8 bases and at J to 3 bases, leaving 5 bases not matched to a gene. The germline V gene has CDR1 MNHNY and CDR2 SVGAGI (reference sequence). The CDR3 covers 14 residues.

The chain links TRBV19 to TRBJ1-1; D gene uncertain. Trimming removed 5 bases at V and 2 bases at J, with 9 bases between. Germline-derived CDR1 and CDR2 are LNHDA and SQIVND (reference sequence). The CDR3 totals 13 residues. CDR3 protein: CASSWSVNTEAFF. CDR3 nucleotide sequence: TGTGCCAGTAGTTGGTCGGTAAACACTGAAGCTTTCTTT.

This chain links TRBV11-2 with TRBJ2-6; D might be TRBD1 (5 bases). The V gene's germline CDR1 is SGHAT and CDR2 FQNNGV. V lost 8 bases and J lost 0, with 14 bases in between. This CDR3 is 16 amino acids long. In DNA, the CDR3 is TGTGCCAGCGTCACTCTGCAGGGCTCTGGGGCCAACGTCCTGACTTTC. Its protein product is CASVTLQGSGANVLTF.

The gene calls are TRBV5-6 and TRBJ2-1; no clear D. The CDR3 loop spans 12 amino acids. CDR1 SGHDT and CDR2 YYEEEE come from the germline V gene. The V end was cut by 1 base, the J end by 9 bases, with 8 bases between. This chain's CDR3 is CASSLKFGEQFF. The DNA of the CDR3 is TGTGCCAGCAGCTTGAAGTTCGGTGAGCAGTTCTTC.

The V gene is TRBV9, the J gene TRBJ2-3; D gene unclear. Deletions cut 0 bases from V and 2 bases from J, with 13 bases between. The CDR3 runs 16 residues. The V gene's germline CDR1 is SGDLS and CDR2 YYNGEE. The CDR3 coding sequence is TGTGCCAGCAGCGTAGAACAGTCCCCGTACACAGATACGCAGTATTTT. It codes for CASSVEQSPYTDTQYF.

CDR3 sequence: CASSQDGDRGNTIYF. Here the CDR3 DNA reads TGCGCCAGCAGCCAAGATGGGGACAGAGGAAACACCATATATTTT. The V and J genes are TRBV4-1 and TRBJ1-3; 7 bases line up with TRBD1. CDR1 and CDR2 from the germline V gene are MGHRA and YSYEKL. The CDR3 contains 15 residues. V lost 0 bases and J lost 4; bases outside the gene matches: 3.